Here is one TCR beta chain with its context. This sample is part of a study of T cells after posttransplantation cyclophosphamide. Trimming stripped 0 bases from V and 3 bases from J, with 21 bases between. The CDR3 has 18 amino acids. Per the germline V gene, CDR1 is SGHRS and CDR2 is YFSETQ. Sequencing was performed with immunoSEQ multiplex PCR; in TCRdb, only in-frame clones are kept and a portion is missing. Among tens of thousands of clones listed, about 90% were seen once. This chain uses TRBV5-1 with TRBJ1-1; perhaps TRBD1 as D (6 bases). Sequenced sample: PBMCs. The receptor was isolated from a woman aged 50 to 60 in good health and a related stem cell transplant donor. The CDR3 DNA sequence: TGCGCCAGCAGCTTGGGATTGAGAGGGGGGGGTCTGGACACTGAAGCTTTCTTT. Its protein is CASSLGLRGGGLDTEAFF. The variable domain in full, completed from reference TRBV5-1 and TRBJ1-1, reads KAGVTQTPRYLIKTRGQQVTLSCSPISGHRSVSWYQQTPGQGLQFLFEYFSETQRNKGNFPGRFSGRQFSNSRSEMNVSTLELGDSALYLCASSLGLRGGGLDTEAFFGQGTRLTVV.